This TCR beta chain came from a study of OX40 agonist ivuxolimab in advanced cancers. Individuals having autoimmune disease history or systemic immunosuppression were not enrolled. Study-level results: Partly responding patients at 0.1-3.0 mg/kg showed some of the smallest clonal expansion.

Germline CDR1 reads MNHNS; CDR2 reads SASEGT. V was pared by 9 bases and J by 4 bases, with 9 bases of the junction left unmatched. The CDR3 has 15 amino acids. In this sample, this clone turned up once. Antigen specificity is unknown. The table came from immunoSEQ multiplex PCR; TCRdb's copy has only in-frame clones and leaves some out. The sample consists of over 35,000 clones, 80% of them appearing once. This chain uses TRBV6-1 with TRBJ1-6, with 7 bases lining up with TRBD1. The source was CD4+ or CD8+ T cells sorted from blood, collected in a trial of the OX40 agonist ivuxolimab. The source is an adult with an advanced solid tumor such as melanoma, head and neck, liver or kidney cancer. The CDR3 reads CASEGDRKYNSPLHF. The CDR3 region has the DNA TGTGCCAGTGAAGGGGACAGAAAGTATAATTCACCCCTCCACTTT.